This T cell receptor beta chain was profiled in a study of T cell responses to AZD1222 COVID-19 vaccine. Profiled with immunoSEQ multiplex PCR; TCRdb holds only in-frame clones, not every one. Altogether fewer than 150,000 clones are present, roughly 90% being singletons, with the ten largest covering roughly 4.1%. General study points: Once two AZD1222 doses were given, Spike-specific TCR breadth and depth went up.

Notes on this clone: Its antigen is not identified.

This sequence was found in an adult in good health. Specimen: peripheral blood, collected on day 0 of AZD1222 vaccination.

CDR3 sequence: CASSRQGSYYGYTF. The CDR3 DNA reads TGTGCCAGCAGTCGACAGGGGAGTTACTATGGCTACACCTTC. The gene calls are TRBV2 and TRBJ1-2, with 8 bases identical to TRBD1. Germline CDR1 is SNHLY and CDR2 is FYNNEI. The CDR3 is 14 amino acids. The V gene end was trimmed by 5 bases and the J gene end by 3 bases; junction bases not matched to a gene: 5.